The rows below give T cell receptor beta chains drawn from one sample of a study of blood T cell repertoires in COVID-19. Only in-frame clones appear in the TCRdb table, and some are missing; sequencing was by immunoSEQ multiplex PCR. The repertoire includes roughly 170,000 clones, about 83% of them detected once, and roughly 7.7% sits in the top ten. The specimen was peripheral blood. Receptor source: a man between 40 and 49 years old who had recovered from COVID-19. Each CDR3 is given without its conserved first and last residue. The D gene is left open where the match is weak.

TRBV27	NA	ASWDTWNTEAF
TRBV12-5	TRBD2	ASGLVIAGVDEQY
TRBV27	TRBD2	ASSPLAGVPDTQY
TRBV6-5	NA	ASRILVSGGGYT
TRBV7-2	TRBD2	ASSLTSGAPTDTQY
TRBV4-2	TRBD2	ASSQDLRELF
TRBV7-9	NA	ASSFAGQINEKLF
TRBV7-8	NA	ASSLGAQVHSYEQY
TRBV9	TRBD1	ASSPSPDRDGNQPQH
TRBV28	TRBD1	ASSLSWDRVSYGYT
TRBV5-5	NA	ASRPPGNNQPQH
TRBV2	TRBD1	ANLGDRDSRGYNSPLH
TRBV13	TRBD1	ASRYGTGGPSYEQY
TRBV2	NA	ARLRETEAF
TRBV19	NA	ASSMNLGSPGANVLT
TRBV30	NA	AWGEQGDSPLH
TRBV6-2/TRBV6-3	NA	ASSPYHRQYEQY
TRBV29-1	TRBD1	SVEDRDREETQY
TRBV2	NA	ASGTNLAANYGYT
TRBV19	TRBD1	ASSVWTGSGNTIY
TRBV4-3	TRBD1	ASSQSGQGNYGYT
TRBV4-2	NA	ASSQDETGWNEQF
TRBV6-5	TRBD1	ASSISGTGNSPLH
TRBV18	TRBD1	ASSQGQGLNEQF
TRBV9	TRBD1	ASSAQGGLRTDTQY
TRBV7-9	NA	ASSFQATKANEQF
TRBV5-4	NA	ASSLAELNTEAF
TRBV24-1	TRBD2	ATSPGTSGTNEQF
TRBV11-2	TRBD2	ASSLMLAGGTGELF
TRBV27	TRBD2	ASSLSGGALEDTQY
TRBV11-2	TRBD2	ASSLGTARELQY
TRBV10-3	TRBD2	AISSQTTSGGTDTQY
TRBV5-4	NA	ASSLASGLANYGYT
TRBV18	TRBD1	ASSLSGQANNEQF
TRBV6-5	NA	ASSPAGDYGYT
TRBV7-2	TRBD2	ASSLNVGLAGETQY
TRBV19	TRBD1	ASSRGQGLSGNQPQH
TRBV21-1	NA	ASSKTGATSNQPQH
TRBV28	NA	ASRDYLYEQY
TRBV29-1	NA	SAETGFYNEQF
TRBV4-3	NA	ASSPRGPDEQY
TRBV6-2/TRBV6-3	NA	ASSSGVGNTIY
TRBV5-5	NA	ASSEHLSTDTQY
TRBV6-6	NA	ASSYTGQSAAY